This T cell receptor (beta chain) stems from a study of beta chain features in type 1 diabetes. Reverse transcription of all isolated RNA meant that expressed TCRB transcripts were sequenced. Method: immunoSEQ multiplex PCR; TCRdb's copy keeps in-frame clones and lacks some. The table has hundreds of thousands of clones, over 10% seen once. Sorting that relied on CD45RO/CCR7/CD25/CD127/CD95/CD27 yielded CD4+ naive, central memory, regulatory and stem cell-like memory cells. Study-level results: Patients' naive, central memory and Treg TCRB repertoires seemed closer to one another than those of healthy donors. Cells carrying high TCR expression could end up over-represented when cDNA is sequenced.

In the case of this clone: Its antigen is currently unknown.

Per germline, CDR1 SGHAT and CDR2 FQNNGV. V was clipped by 5 bases and J by 6 bases; unmatched bases: 4. The CDR3 is made up of 14 amino acids. Sequenced: naive CD4+ T cells from blood. The chain joins TRBV11-2 to TRBJ1-4, with 9 bases identical to TRBD1. The TCR sequence derives from a man younger than 35 in good health. CDR3 DNA: TGTGCCAGCAGCCTCGGACAGGGGCATGAAAAACTGTTTTTT. This sequence encodes CASSLGQGHEKLFF.